Following are 29 T cell receptor beta chains from one sample sequenced in a study of cytomegalovirus exposure and HLA in healthy donors. The PCR made use of 60 Vbeta and 13 Jbeta primers. Method: immunoSEQ multiplex PCR; TCRdb's copy keeps in-frame clones and lacks some. The sample carries around 170,000 clones, almost 85% recorded once. Material: PBMCs. Receptors were obtained from a woman aged 45-59 years in good health and CMV-seronegative.

V usage is TRBV4-1 and J usage is TRBJ2-2; 8 nucleotides agree with TRBD2. Germline CDR1 and CDR2: MGHRA and YSYEKL. The V segment lost 4 bases and the J segment 7 bases; nucleotides outside the gene matches: 11. The CDR3 has 16 amino acids. CDR3: CASSPDGAGVVGELFF. The CDR3 region has the DNA TGCGCCAGCAGCCCGGACGGAGCGGGAGTGGTCGGGGAGCTGTTTTTT.

The gene calls are TRBV10-2 and TRBJ2-1; no definite D call. V dropped 4 bases and J dropped 5 bases, with 6 bases sitting between them. The CDR3 sequence is 12 residues long. Germline values: CDR1 WSHSY, CDR2 SAAADI. CDR3 residues: CASSVTNNEQFF. CDR3 coding DNA: TGCGCCAGCAGTGTAACAAACAATGAGCAGTTCTTC.

This clone was seen once. This chain links TRBV15 with TRBJ2-2; 8 positions match TRBD2. Germline values: CDR1 LNHNV, CDR2 YYDKDF (reference sequence). The CDR3 has 14 residues. J lost 2 bases, V lost 6 bases, and 2 bases had no gene match. CDR3 bases: TGTGCCACCAGGAGCGGGAGTAACACCGGGGAGCTGTTTTTT. Translating gives CATRSGSNTGELFF. The variable domain in full, with the rest retrieved from reference TRBV15 and TRBJ2-2, is DAMVIQNPRYQVTQFGKPVTLSCSQTLNHNVMYWYQQKSSQAPKLLFHYYDKDFNNEADTPDNFQSRRPNTSFCFLDIRSPGLGDTAMYLCATRSGSNTGELFFGEGSRLTVL.

In the case of this clone: An end of the junction differs from the germline gene, which may be a read error. The chain links TRBV15 to TRBJ2-5; D possibly corresponds to TRBD2 (6 bases). Germline V gene data show CDR1 as LNHNV and CDR2 as YYDKDF (reference sequence). The CDR3 spans 18 residues. The CDR3 reads CATSRDVSGRLTQETQYF. The DNA for the CDR3 is TGTGCCACCAGCCGAGATGTTTCAGGGAGGTTAACCCAAGAGACCCAGTACTTC.

The V gene is TRBV18, the J gene TRBJ1-1; 9 nucleotides agree with TRBD1. This CDR3 comprises 14 residues. Germline CDR1 and CDR2: KGHSH and LQKENI. Losses at the gene ends were 6 bases for V and 1 base for J; bases not matched to a gene: 3. CDR3 protein: CASSSGQGNTEAFF. The CDR3 DNA is TGTGCCAGCTCTTCGGGACAGGGGAACACTGAAGCTTTCTTT.

V is TRBV7-3 and J is TRBJ2-7; unclear D gene. CDR1 and CDR2 from the germline V gene are SGHTA and FQGTGA. CDR3 length: 12 residues. Deletions cut 8 bases from V and 2 bases from J, with 10 bases between. CDR3 amino acids: CASCARAYEQYF. CDR3 bases: TGTGCCAGCTGCGCACGCGCCTACGAGCAGTACTTC.

This chain links TRBV29-1 with TRBJ1-2; 10 nucleotides match TRBD1. Germline V gene data show CDR1 as SQVTM and CDR2 as ANQGSEA. The CDR3 loop spans 13 amino acids. V was pared by 4 bases and J by 2 bases, with 1 base of the junction left unmatched. This CDR3 is CSVGQGANYGYTF. In DNA form, the CDR3 reads TGCAGCGTTGGACAGGGGGCCAACTATGGCTACACCTTC.

This chain links TRBV28 with TRBJ2-1; no clear D gene. The CDR3 is made up of 14 amino acids. The V gene lost 2 bases and the J gene lost 3 bases, with 8 bases spanning the gap. Germline-derived CDR1 and CDR2 are MDHEN and SYDVKM. The CDR3 spells CASSLQQNYNEQFF. CDR3 nucleotide sequence: TGTGCCAGCAGTTTACAACAGAACTACAATGAGCAGTTCTTC. Variable domain in full (rest from reference TRBV28 and TRBJ2-1): DVKVTQSSRYLVKRTGEKVFLECVQDMDHENMFWYRQDPGLGLRLIYFSYDVKMKEKGDIPEGYSVSREKKERFSLILESASTNQTSMYLCASSLQQNYNEQFFGPGTRLTVL.

This sequence joins TRBV7-8 and TRBJ2-7, with TRBD1 as a possible D gene (6 bases). Germline V gene data show CDR1 as SGHVS and CDR2 as FQNEAQ. V lost 4 bases and J 0 bases, leaving 7 bases between the germline ends. The CDR3 is made up of 13 amino acids. The CDR3 region is CASSYRVSYEQYF. CDR3 coding DNA: TGTGCCAGCAGCTACAGGGTCTCCTACGAGCAGTACTTC.

This clone has just one count. Compared with germline, one end of the junction differs, possibly owing to a read error. V gene TRBV7-9 combines with J gene TRBJ2-7, with D perhaps TRBD1 (6 bases). CDR3 length: 16 amino acids. In germline, CDR1 is SEHNR, CDR2 FQNEAQ (reference sequence). The chain's CDR3 is CSSSSTGYGVPYEQYF. CDR3 DNA sequence: TGTTCCAGCAGCTCTACAGGGTATGGAGTTCCCTACGAGCAGTACTTC.

The chain has TRBV5-6 and TRBJ2-3; D is unclear. The CDR3 runs 15 residues. Germline V gene data show CDR1 as SGHDT and CDR2 as YYEEEE. Trimming left V 4 bases short and J 4 bases short, with 16 bases between. The CDR3 bases are TGTGCCAGCAGCCCAGGAAGCCTACCCGCAGATACGCAGTATTTT. This codes for CASSPGSLPADTQYF. The variable domain in full, completed from reference TRBV5-6 and TRBJ2-3, reads DAGVTQSPTHLIKTRGQQVTLRCSPKSGHDTVSWYQQALGQGPQFIFQYYEEEERQRGNFPDRFSGHQFPNYSSELNVNALLLGDSALYLCASSPGSLPADTQYFGPGTRLTVL.

The CDR3 DNA follows: TGTGCCAGCAGCGCTCCAAATAGCGGGGGGACCTACAATGAGCAGTTCTTC. This encodes CASSAPNSGGTYNEQFF. The rearrangement uses TRBV27 and TRBJ2-1; TRBD2 aligns across 10 bases. The J segment lost 2 bases and the V segment lost 6 bases, leaving 10 bases of the junction unmatched. CDR1 is MNHEY and CDR2 is SMNVEV in the germline V gene (reference sequence). The CDR3 spans 17 residues.

This clone was recorded a few times. V gene TRBV6-1 combines with J gene TRBJ2-3; tentative D call: TRBD1 (8 bases). CDR1 is MNHNS and CDR2 is SASEGT in the germline V gene. The CDR3 is made up of 14 amino acids. Trimming shortened V by 6 bases and J by 5 bases, and 15 bases separated the two germline ends. This CDR3 reads CASSTGGAVDTQYF. Here the CDR3 DNA reads TGTGCCAGCAGCACAGGGGGGGCCGTAGATACGCAGTATTTT.

V is TRBV28 and J is TRBJ2-5, with D possibly matching TRBD1 (5 bases). Trimming left V 4 bases short and J 3 bases short, with 15 bases between. In germline, CDR1 is MDHEN, CDR2 SYDVKM. CDR3 length: 15 residues. The CDR3, as DNA: TGTGCCAGCAGTTACCCCAGGGTGGGGAAAGAGACCCAGTACTTC. It is translated as CASSYPRVGKETQYF.

This clone was seen once. This chain joins TRBV7-9 and TRBJ1-1, with 10 bases matching TRBD1. The J segment lost 3 bases and the V segment lost 5 bases, leaving 9 bases of the junction unmatched. The germline V gene has CDR1 SEHNR and CDR2 FQNEAQ (reference sequence). There are 16 residues in the CDR3. The CDR3 DNA follows: TGTGCCAGCAGCCCAAGACAGGGGGCGCGGGACACTGAAGCTTTCTTT. Translation gives CASSPRQGARDTEAFF.

The gene calls are TRBV7-2 and TRBJ1-2, with 10 bases fitting TRBD1. This CDR3 has 15 amino acids. CDR1 and CDR2 from the germline V gene are SGHTA and FQGNSA. With V trimmed by 5 bases and J by 4 bases, 7 bases remained unmatched. CDR3 residues: CASSPDRGQGYGYTF. As DNA, the CDR3 is TGTGCCAGCAGCCCAGACAGGGGGCAGGGCTATGGCTACACCTTC.

The V and J genes are TRBV6-5 and TRBJ2-2; D might be TRBD2 (5 bases). The CDR3 runs 15 residues. CDR1 and CDR2 (germline): MNHEY, SVGAGI. V was clipped by 5 bases and J by 4 bases, with 14 bases between them. CDR3 nucleotide sequence: TGTGCCAGCAGTCCGCTAAGGGCGGGCACCGGGGAGCTGTTTTTT. Amino acid sequence: CASSPLRAGTGELFF.

This clone was found a few times. The chain carries TRBV7-8 and TRBJ2-7, with 10 bases lining up with TRBD1. The germline V gene encodes CDR1 SGHVS and CDR2 FQNEAQ. The CDR3 is made up of 13 amino acids. V trimming: 8 bases; J trimming: 7 bases; junction bases outside the gene matches: 8. The CDR3 region is CASAGQGTSEQYF. For the CDR3, the DNA is TGTGCCAGCGCGGGACAGGGGACCTCGGAGCAGTACTTC. Variable domain in full (rest from reference TRBV7-8 and TRBJ2-7): GAGVSQSPRYKVAKRGQDVALRCDPISGHVSLFWYQQALGQGPEFLTYFQNEAQLDKSGLPSDRFFAERPEGSVSTLKIQRTQQEDSAVYLCASAGQGTSEQYFGPGTRLTVT.

Points on this clone: Other DNA sequences of this sample code for an identical CDR3. V gene TRBV7-9 combines with J gene TRBJ2-7; 7 bases are a match to TRBD1. The CDR3 is made up of 14 amino acids. Germline trimming cut 5 bases from V and 0 bases from J; bases unmatched to any gene: 4. Germline V gene data show CDR1 as SEHNR and CDR2 as FQNEAQ (reference sequence). CDR3 sequence reads: CASSQTGSSYEQYF. The CDR3 DNA is TGTGCCAGCAGCCAGACAGGGAGCTCCTACGAGCAGTACTTC.

The chain employs TRBV27 and TRBJ1-2, with 8 bases that match TRBD1. The CDR3 spans 15 residues. CDR1 and CDR2 (germline): MNHEY, SMNVEV (reference sequence). Trimming at V came to 2 bases and at J to 4 bases, leaving 6 bases not matched to a gene. CDR3 sequence reads: CASSLSPTGVYGYTF. Here the CDR3 DNA reads TGTGCCAGCAGTTTAAGTCCGACAGGGGTCTATGGCTACACCTTC.

The chain links TRBV5-1 to TRBJ2-2, with D hard to call. This CDR3 spans 14 amino acids. Germline V lookup: CDR1 SGHRS, CDR2 YFSETQ. The germline V and J ends were trimmed by 2 bases and 1 base, with 6 bases remaining between them. In nucleotides, the CDR3 is TGCGCCAGCAGCTTAGAGGTGAACACCGGGGAGCTGTTTTTT. It codes for CASSLEVNTGELFF.

The rearrangement uses TRBV19 and TRBJ1-1, with D possibly matching TRBD1 (6 bases). This CDR3 spans 13 amino acids. Trimming cost V 5 bases and J 11 bases, with 18 bases left between them. The V gene's germline CDR1 is LNHDA and CDR2 SQIVND (reference sequence). CDR3 nucleotides: TGTGCCAGTAGTCCCCCGGGGGGCAGGGACGCTTTCTTT. Residues: CASSPPGGRDAFF.

J is TRBJ1-1 and V is TRBV11-3; D uncertain. Trimming cost V 5 bases and J 0 bases, with 7 bases left between them. Per germline, CDR1 SGHNT and CDR2 YENEEA. The CDR3 length is 13 residues. The CDR3 DNA reads TGTGCCAGCAGCCGAAACATGAACACTGAAGCTTTCTTT. It translates to CASSRNMNTEAFF.

The rearrangement links TRBV5-1 to TRBJ1-2; TRBD1 matches 11 bases. CDR1 SGHRS and CDR2 YFSETQ come from the germline V gene. Trimming cost V 2 bases and J 3 bases; bases outside gene matches: 3. This CDR3 is built from 15 residues. CDR3 nucleotides: TGCGCCAGCAGCTTCAGGACAGGGGGCGACTATGGCTACACCTTC. It is translated as CASSFRTGGDYGYTF.

The CDR3 loop is CASSLDSSYEQYF. CDR3 nucleotide sequence: TGTGCCAGCAGCTTAGACAGCTCCTACGAGCAGTACTTC. The V gene is TRBV7-2, the J gene TRBJ2-7, with D uncertain. Trimming took off 1 base at V and 0 bases at J, with 4 bases between the two ends. The germline CDR1 and CDR2 sequences are SGHTA and FQGNSA. The CDR3 contains 13 residues. Full variable domain (outside the CDR3, taken from reference TRBV7-2 and TRBJ2-7): GAGVSQSPSNKVTEKGKDVELRCDPISGHTALYWYRQSLGQGLEFLIYFQGNSAPDKSGLPSDRFSAERTGGSVSTLTIQRTQQEDSAVYLCASSLDSSYEQYFGPGTRLTVT.

This sequence joins TRBV5-4 and TRBJ2-3, with 14 bases matching TRBD2. Germline CDR1 and CDR2: SGHNT and YYREEE (reference sequence). V trimming: 4 bases; J trimming: 5 bases; junction bases outside the gene matches: 6. The CDR3 loop spans 16 amino acids. This chain's CDR3 is CASSPGLAGAEDTQYF. The CDR3, as DNA: TGTGCCAGCAGCCCGGGACTAGCGGGGGCCGAAGATACGCAGTATTTT.

This clone turned up a few times. CDR3 amino acids: CASSPRPGQGQETQYF. The CDR3 DNA sequence: TGTGCCAGCTCACCAAGACCCGGACAGGGTCAAGAGACCCAGTACTTC. The rearrangement uses TRBV18 and TRBJ2-5, with 8 bases identical to TRBD1. Losses at the gene ends were 2 bases for V and 2 bases for J; bases not matched to a gene: 7. Germline CDR1 reads KGHSH; CDR2 reads LQKENI. The CDR3 loop spans 16 amino acids.

V gene TRBV4-3 combines with J gene TRBJ2-7, with unresolved D. V gave up 2 bases and J gave up 2 bases, with 7 bases separating them. The CDR3 contains 13 residues. Germline CDR1 LGHNA, CDR2 YSLEER. The CDR3 reads CASSQHQTYEQYF. The CDR3 coding sequence is TGCGCCAGCAGCCAACACCAGACCTACGAGCAGTACTTC.

The sample holds a few counts of this clone. The chain has TRBV5-6 and TRBJ2-5; tentative D call: TRBD1 (7 bases). Germline V gene lookup returns CDR1 SGHDT and CDR2 YYEEEE. V was shortened by 3 bases and J by 4 bases, with 13 bases between the two germline ends. The CDR3 is 14 amino acids. CDR3 loop: CASSWRGRGETQYF. The CDR3 nucleotides are TGTGCCAGCAGCTGGAGGGGGCGCGGAGAGACCCAGTACTTC.